What follows describes a single T cell receptor beta chain. The CDR3 extends over 16 amino acids. CDR1 and CDR2 from the germline V gene are SGHKS and YYEKEE (reference sequence). TCRdb reprocessed the 5' RACE reads, with one entry per CDR3 protein and no DNA. The table for this sample gives some 160,000 distinct CDR3 sequences. This entry is derived from a study of monozygotic twins with inflammatory bowel disease. The source of this sequence is a human donor with ulcerative colitis or Crohn's disease, or a healthy co-twin of an affected twin (not recorded which). V usage is TRBV5-5 and J usage is TRBJ1-1; TCRdb picks TRBD1, but there is no DNA to check that call. Input material: blood. The CDR3 sequence is CASSPMTGIGNTEAFF.